What follows are 2 T cell receptor beta chains derived from one specimen sequenced in a study of blood T cell repertoires in COVID-19. Assay: immunoSEQ multiplex PCR; the TCRdb copy retains only in-frame clones and omits some. In the table there are some 670,000 clones, just under 90% of which are singletons. Specimen: peripheral blood. Receptors originate from a woman aged 18-29 years with acute or convalescent COVID-19.

V and J are TRBV11-2 and TRBJ2-7, with D possibly TRBD2 on 5 matching bases. Germline loops: CDR1 SGHAT, CDR2 FQNNGV. V gave up 1 base and J gave up 3 bases, with 10 bases separating them. This CDR3 has 14 residues. CDR3 loop: CASSLVFEGYEQYF. The CDR3 nucleotides read TGTGCCAGCAGCTTAGTATTCGAGGGCTACGAGCAGTACTTC. The variable domain in full, with the rest retrieved from reference TRBV11-2 and TRBJ2-7, is EAGVAQSPRYKIIEKRQSVAFWCNPISGHATLYWYQQILGQGPKLLIQFQNNGVVDDSQLPKDRFSAERLKGVDSTLKIQPAKLEDSAVYLCASSLVFEGYEQYFGPGTRLTVT.

This clone was found once. J is TRBJ1-1 and V is TRBV29-1; no clear D gene. V lost 7 bases and J 1 base, leaving 13 bases between the germline ends. The CDR3 contains 13 residues. Germline CDR1 is SQVTM and CDR2 is ANQGSEA. In nucleotides, the CDR3 is TGCAGCGCCCTTGGGAGTGAGAACACTGAAGCTTTCTTT. It codes for CSALGSENTEAFF.